Listed below are T cell receptor beta chains from one sample, sequenced in a study of shared clonotypes between healthy human individuals. TCRdb's copy holds only in-frame clones and misses some; the assay was immunoSEQ multiplex PCR. The sample records hundreds of thousands of clones, approximately 79% being singletons. The sample was memory CD4+ T cells sorted from blood. These receptors all stem from a woman aged 25 to 39 in good health. Both conserved end residues are part of each CDR3. The D gene is left open where the match is weak. Size values are once, few and many counts, or a class for expanded clones, and some rows have none.

abundance,j_gene,d_gene,v_gene,CDR3nt,CDR3aa
few,TRBJ1-3,TRBD1,TRBV2,TGTGCCAGCAGGAGGACAGGTTGGATTGGAAACACCATATATTTT,CASRRTGWIGNTIYF
.,TRBJ2-1,TRBD2,TRBV19,TGTGCCAGTAGTATAGGTGCGGGAGGGCCCTACAATGAGCAGTTCTTC,CASSIGAGGPYNEQFF
once,TRBJ1-3,.,TRBV7-9,TGTGCCAGCAGCTTAGCGCAGGTTAACACCATATATTTT,CASSLAQVNTIYF
.,TRBJ1-2,TRBD1,TRBV10-3,TGTGCCATCAGTGAAACCGGGACAGGTTATGGCTACACCTTC,CAISETGTGYGYTF
.,TRBJ1-5,.,TRBV21-1,TGTGCCAGCAGCAAAAAGGGGGGCAAACATAGCAATCAGCCCCAGCATTTT,CASSKKGGKHSNQPQHF
.,TRBJ1-1,.,TRBV19,TGTGCCAGTAGTATCCAGACACTGAACACTGAAGCTTTCTTT,CASSIQTLNTEAFF
.,TRBJ1-4,.,TRBV7-9,TGTGCCAGCAGCTTAGCGTTAGGAACTGGTTATGCAACTAATGAAAAACTGTTTTTT,CASSLALGTGYATNEKLFF
.,TRBJ1-5,.,TRBV6-5,TGTGCCAGCAGTTTAGGCGGGAGCAATCAGCCCCAGCATTTT,CASSLGGSNQPQHF
.,TRBJ2-1,.,TRBV19,TGTGCCAGTAGTATCGGCGGAAACTCCTACAATGAGCAGTTCTTC,CASSIGGNSYNEQFF
.,TRBJ2-2,.,TRBV27,TGTGCCAGCAGCCACTTAACCGGGGAGCTGTTTTTT,CASSHLTGELFF
.,TRBJ1-2,.,TRBV6-1,TGTGCCAGCAGTGAAGGAGAGGGGCATAGGGGCTACACCTTC,CASSEGEGHRGYTF
.,TRBJ1-1,.,TRBV27,TGTGCCAGCAGTTTCCAGGGAGGAGGGAACACTGAAGCTTTCTTT,CASSFQGGGNTEAFF
.,TRBJ1-2,.,TRBV7-2,TGTGCCAGCAGCTTAGCGAATAGGGATCGCTACACCTTC,CASSLANRDRYTF
.,TRBJ2-1,.,TRBV5-1,TGCGCCAGCAGCAGGGACAGCGGGAGCTACAATGAGCAGTTCTTC,CASSRDSGSYNEQFF
.,TRBJ1-3,.,TRBV28,TGTGCCAGCAGTTTACACGGGGGGCGCGGAAACACCATATATTTT,CASSLHGGRGNTIYF
.,TRBJ1-2,TRBD1,TRBV6-5,TGTGCCAGCAGTTACTCGAGACAGGGGGTTAATGGCTACACCTTC,CASSYSRQGVNGYTF
.,TRBJ2-1,TRBD2,TRBV5-1,TGCGCCAGCAGTTCCGGACTAGCGGGGACTAATGAGCAGTTCTTC,CASSSGLAGTNEQFF
.,TRBJ2-2,TRBD1,TRBV9,TGTGCCAGCAGCGTGAGGGGACAGATGAACACCGGGGAGCTGTTTTTT,CASSVRGQMNTGELFF
.,TRBJ2-3,.,TRBV10-3,TGTGCCATCAGTGCGACTGACACAGATACGCAGTATTTT,CAISATDTDTQYF
.,TRBJ2-7,.,TRBV7-9,TGTGCCAGCAGCACCTTTGCCGCGGGACAGACCCGGGGCGAGCAGTACTTC,CASSTFAAGQTRGEQYF
once,TRBJ2-7,.,TRBV27,TGTGCCAGCAGTTCTCCCGGGACGGTCGTGCAGTACTTC,CASSSPGTVVQYF
.,TRBJ2-3,.,TRBV5-8,TGTGCCAGCAGGCCCACAGGGCGCGATACGCAGTATTTT,CASRPTGRDTQYF
.,TRBJ1-5,.,TRBV4-1,TGCGCCAGCAGCCAAGACTCCAGGGGCAATCAGCCCCAGCATTTT,CASSQDSRGNQPQHF
few,TRBJ2-1,TRBD2,TRBV29-1,TGCAGCGTTGAGATAGCGGGAGGTGGTGAGCAGTTCTTC,CSVEIAGGGEQFF
.,TRBJ2-2,TRBD1,TRBV6-6,TGTGCCAGCCGAATTTGGCAGGGGGCCGGGGAGCTGTTTTTT,CASRIWQGAGELFF
.,TRBJ2-7,TRBD2,TRBV10-3,TGTGCCTCGACTAGCGGGAGGGCCGTTAACGAGCAGTACTTC,CASTSGRAVNEQYF
few,TRBJ2-7,.,TRBV5-1,TGCGCCAGCAGCTTGGAGACTAAAAACGAGCAGTACTTC,CASSLETKNEQYF
.,TRBJ2-1,.,TRBV5-1,TGCGCCAGCAGCTTGTCCTCGGGGGTCTACAATGAGCAGTTCTTC,CASSLSSGVYNEQFF
.,TRBJ1-3,TRBD1,TRBV7-9,TGTGCCAGCAGCAACACCCCGGGACAGGGGTTGGACACCATATATTTT,CASSNTPGQGLDTIYF
once,TRBJ2-2,.,TRBV28,TGTGCCAGCAGTTTAGGAGGCCCCGAGGACACCGGGGAGCTGTTTTTT,CASSLGGPEDTGELFF
.,TRBJ2-1,TRBD2,TRBV10-2,TGCGCCAGCAGTTTACCGGGACTAGCGGGAGGCGCCGCCAATGAGCAGTTCTTC,CASSLPGLAGGAANEQFF
.,TRBJ2-7,.,TRBV25-1,TGTGCCAGCAGTGAAAACGCACAGGGTGGACCCTACGAGCAGTACTTC,CASSENAQGGPYEQYF
few,TRBJ2-7,TRBD2,TRBV11-2,TGTGCCAGCAGCTTGGGCGGAGCGGGAGCCTCCTACGAGCAGTACTTC,CASSLGGAGASYEQYF
.,TRBJ2-3,TRBD2,TRBV10-3,TGTGCCATCAGGACTAGCGGCAGCACAGATACGCAGTATTTT,CAIRTSGSTDTQYF
.,TRBJ2-7,.,TRBV6-1,TGTGCCAGCAGTGAAGTGGGGGGGGGCCCCTACGAGCAGTACTTC,CASSEVGGGPYEQYF
many,TRBJ2-1,TRBD2,TRBV9,TGTGCCAGCAGCCCGTCCGTTGGAGGGTGGACTAGCGGGAGGGACAATGAGCAGTTCTTC,CASSPSVGGWTSGRDNEQFF
few,TRBJ2-2,TRBD1,TRBV19,TGTGCCAGTAAGGGACAGGGTGACACCGGGGAGCTGTTTTTT,CASKGQGDTGELFF
few,TRBJ2-7,.,TRBV14,TGTGCCAGCAGCCAAGATGCGTTCGAGCAGTACTTC,CASSQDAFEQYF
.,TRBJ2-1,TRBD1,TRBV5-1,TGCGCCAGCAGCCCGGGACAGGGGATGAGCAATGAGCAGTTCTTC,CASSPGQGMSNEQFF
.,TRBJ2-5,TRBD2,TRBV19,TGTGCCAGTAGCCCCTCTACGGGAGGGGAGACCCAGTACTTC,CASSPSTGGETQYF
.,TRBJ1-1,TRBD1,TRBV19,TGTGCCAGTAGGAAGGGGGCAGTCACTGAAGCTTTCTTT,CASRKGAVTEAFF
.,TRBJ1-3,.,TRBV4-1,TGCGCCAGCAGCCAAGACTACAGGCCGTTCTCTGGAAACACCATATATTTT,CASSQDYRPFSGNTIYF
once,TRBJ2-3,.,TRBV21-1,TGTGCCAGCAGCAAAGAGGGGACAGGGGGCGCTTCCTCTCCTGGCACAGATACGCAGTATTTT,CASSKEGTGGASSPGTDTQYF
.,TRBJ2-1,.,TRBV28,TGTGCCAGCAGTCCCCCGGTTGGTTGGAGTCGGAATGAGCAGTTCTTC,CASSPPVGWSRNEQFF
.,TRBJ2-7,TRBD2,TRBV11-2,TGTGCCAGCAGCCCGGGACTATTCTACGAGCAGTACTTC,CASSPGLFYEQYF
.,TRBJ2-1,TRBD2,TRBV2,TGTGCCAGCCGGGGACTAGCGGGACGTGAGCAGTTCTTC,CASRGLAGREQFF
.,TRBJ1-3,.,TRBV6-5,TGTGCCAGCAGTTACTCGAGACAAAGCTCTGGAAACACCATATATTTT,CASSYSRQSSGNTIYF
once,TRBJ2-3,.,TRBV5-1,TGCGCCAGCAGCTTGGGGCTAGGAGACCCAGCGGTAGATACGCAGTATTTT,CASSLGLGDPAVDTQYF
.,TRBJ2-3,.,TRBV7-3,TGTGCCAGCAGCTTATTTACCACAGATACGCAGTATTTT,CASSLFTTDTQYF
few,TRBJ1-2,TRBD1,TRBV30,TGTGCCTGGAGTGCTCCAGGGACAGCTCTTAACTATGGCTACACCTTC,CAWSAPGTALNYGYTF